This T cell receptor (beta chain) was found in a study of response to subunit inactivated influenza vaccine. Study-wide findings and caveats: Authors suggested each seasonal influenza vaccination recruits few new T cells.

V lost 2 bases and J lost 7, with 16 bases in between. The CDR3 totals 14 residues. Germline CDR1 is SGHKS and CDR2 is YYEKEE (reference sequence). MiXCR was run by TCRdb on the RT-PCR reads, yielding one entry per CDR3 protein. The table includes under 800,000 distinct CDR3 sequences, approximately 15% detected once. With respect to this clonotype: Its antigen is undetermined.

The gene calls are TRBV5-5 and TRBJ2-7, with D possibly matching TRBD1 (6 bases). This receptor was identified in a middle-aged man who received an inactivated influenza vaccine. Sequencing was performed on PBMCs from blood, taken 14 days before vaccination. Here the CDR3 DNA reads TGTGCCAGCAGCTTCAGGGACACGGATTGGGAGCAGTACTTC. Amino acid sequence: CASSFRDTDWEQYF.